This T cell receptor (beta chain) was identified in a study of blood T cells in healthy people across ages. Study-level information: For every two T cells, template switching captured about one barcoded beta molecule.

The sample, roughly 9.1 milliliters of peripheral blood, was drawn from each donor. For the second PCR, which ran for 7 to 11 cycles, a sample-barcoded 5' primer and a J-beta primer mix were used. TCRdb itself ran the 5' RACE reads through MiXCR, one entry per CDR3 protein. The sample holds some 1.6 million distinct CDR3 sequences, about 35% seen once. This CDR3 contains 13 residues. Germline V gene data show CDR1 as SNHLY and CDR2 as FYNNEI. Deletions cut 4 bases from V and 8 bases from J, with 12 bases between. The receptor was derived from a woman aged 25 to 39 in good health. This chain uses TRBV2 with TRBJ2-4; D is perhaps TRBD1 (5 bases). The sample was blood. The CDR3 loop is CASSGQGGHIQYF. The CDR3 DNA is TGTGCCAGCAGTGGGCAGGGTGGGCACATTCAGTACTTC.